Presented here are 2 T cell receptor beta chains from one specimen sequenced in a study of a mutant IDH1 vaccine in newly diagnosed glioma. Profiling relied on immunoSEQ multiplex PCR, and the TCRdb table lists in-frame clones only, not all of them. The table includes approximately 60,000 clones, approximately 78% detected once. Antigen specificity for these receptors is unknown. The time point is: week 23, last vaccination. Topical imiquimod was applied with each vaccine dose, which held 300 ug of mutant IDH1 20-mer peptide. The specimen was PBMCs, collected from a glioma patient whose treatment included an IDH1 peptide vaccine. These receptor sequences come from a woman in her thirties or forties with glioma. Some clones in this sample may be carry-over from other donors' samples.

The rearrangement joins TRBV9 to TRBJ1-2; D is undetermined. The germline V and J ends were trimmed by 4 bases and 2 bases, with 9 bases remaining between them. This CDR3 has 13 residues. Germline assignment: CDR1 SGDLS and CDR2 YYNGEE. CDR3 sequence (DNA): TGTGCCAGCAGCCCGGACGGGAACTATGGCTACACCTTC. Translating it yields CASSPDGNYGYTF.

The chain has TRBV30 and TRBJ1-1, with TRBD1 identical over 8 bases. The V and J ends lost 1 base and 1 base, in that order; junction bases with no gene match: 2. The CDR3 runs to 14 residues. Germline loops: CDR1 GTSNPN, CDR2 SVGIG (reference sequence). The CDR3 is CAWSAGTGNTEAFF. The CDR3 DNA is TGTGCCTGGAGTGCCGGGACAGGGAACACTGAAGCTTTCTTT.